The 26 T cell receptor beta chains presented below share a single source sample, sequenced in a study of blood T cell repertoires in COVID-19. Only in-frame clones appear in the TCRdb table, and some are missing; sequencing was by immunoSEQ multiplex PCR. The data show more than 60,000 clones, 91% seen once. Source material: peripheral blood. All receptors come from a human donor in a cohort sampled during active COVID-19.

V usage is TRBV7-6 and J usage is TRBJ2-7; 8 bases fit TRBD1. Trimming removed 2 bases from V and 3 bases from J; junction bases left unmatched: 3. Germline CDR1 SGHVS, CDR2 FNYEAQ. The CDR3 runs to 14 residues. CDR3 sequence reads: CASSLTGGIYEQYF. DNA for the CDR3: TGTGCCAGCAGCTTAACAGGGGGTATCTACGAGCAGTACTTC.

The chain combines TRBV6-5 with TRBJ1-5; the D gene is possibly TRBD1 (6 bases). V was cut by 7 bases and J by 6 bases, with 19 bases left in between. Looked up from germline, CDR1 is MNHEY and CDR2 is SVGAGI. The CDR3 runs 15 residues. The chain's CDR3 is CASKIQGGSGQPQHF. The CDR3 DNA is TGTGCCAGCAAAATACAGGGAGGGTCTGGTCAGCCCCAGCATTTT.

The sample holds one count of this clone. The chain has TRBV9 and TRBJ1-1; D might be TRBD1 (5 bases). V lost 4 bases and J 2 bases, leaving 12 bases between the germline ends. Germline CDR1 is SGDLS and CDR2 is YYNGEE. This CDR3 has 14 amino acids. The CDR3 DNA follows: TGTGCCAGCAGCCCGATAACAGGTAACACTGAAGCTTTCTTT. This encodes CASSPITGNTEAFF.

This clone occurred once. This sequence joins TRBV11-2 and TRBJ1-1, with D tentatively TRBD1 (5 bases). The length of the CDR3 is 13 residues. CDR1 and CDR2 from the germline V gene are SGHAT and FQNNGV. Trimming cost V 6 bases and J 0 bases, with 8 bases left between them. The CDR3 reads CASSQGLNTEAFF. CDR3 nucleotide sequence: TGTGCCAGCAGTCAGGGTTTGAACACTGAAGCTTTCTTT.

The chain joins TRBV6-2 or TRBV6-3 to TRBJ1-5, with 9 bases that match TRBD1. With V trimmed by 2 bases and J by 1 base, 9 bases remained unmatched. The germline gives CDR1 MNHEY, CDR2 SVGEGT. This CDR3 has 18 amino acids. In nucleotides, the CDR3 is TGTGCCAGCAGTTACCTTTTGGACAGGGGAGCAAGCAATCAGCCCCAGCATTTT. Its protein is CASSYLLDRGASNQPQHF.

V and J are TRBV4-3 and TRBJ1-2, with 9 bases lining up with TRBD1. The V gene end was trimmed by 4 bases and the J gene end by 5 bases; junction bases not matched to a gene: 8. This CDR3 region has 15 residues. The V gene's germline CDR1 is LGHNA and CDR2 YSLEER. The CDR3 coding sequence is TGCGCCAGCAGCCCCGGACAGGGGACGGGTTATGGCTACACCTTC. Translation: CASSPGQGTGYGYTF.

The chain carries TRBV11-2 and TRBJ1-2; D is ambiguous. This CDR3 has 12 residues. Between the trimmed V and J ends, which lost 3 bases and 4 bases, there was a span of 6 bases. Germline CDR1 SGHAT, CDR2 FQNNGV. Here the CDR3 reads CASSLATYGYTF. The CDR3 nucleotides are TGTGCCAGCAGCTTGGCCACCTATGGCTACACCTTC.

The rearrangement uses TRBV14 and TRBJ1-2; 7 bases map to TRBD1. V lost 1 base and J lost 3; bases outside the gene matches: 5. CDR3 length: 15 residues. Germline values: CDR1 SGHDN, CDR2 FVKESK. The CDR3, as DNA: TGTGCCAGCAGCCAAGTGACAGGGCCGCACTATGGCTACACCTTC. This gives the protein CASSQVTGPHYGYTF.

The chain joins TRBV5-8 to TRBJ2-3; 10 nucleotides agree with TRBD1. CDR3 length: 16 amino acids. The germline gives CDR1 SGHTS, CDR2 YDEGEE. J gave up 2 bases and V 4 bases, and 7 bases lay outside the gene matches. DNA for the CDR3: TGTGCCAGCAGCCCCGGGACAGGGGACCTCACAGATACGCAGTATTTT. Amino acid sequence: CASSPGTGDLTDTQYF.

The rearrangement uses TRBV6-2 or TRBV6-3 and TRBJ2-7; D gene unclear. The CDR3 length is 16 residues. Trimming shortened V by 4 bases and J by 0 bases, and 16 bases separated the two germline ends. CDR1 is MNHEY and CDR2 is SVGEGT in the germline V gene. The DNA for the CDR3 is TGTGCCAGCAGTTTGACATCCGGTCCAGTCTCCTACGAGCAGTACTTC. It translates to CASSLTSGPVSYEQYF.

This clone has just one count. CDR3 loop: CASSVAGYQPQHF. The CDR3 nucleotides are TGTGCCAGCAGCGTCGCAGGGTATCAGCCCCAGCATTTT. The chain carries TRBV9 and TRBJ1-5; D is perhaps TRBD1 (5 bases). The germline CDR1 and CDR2 sequences are SGDLS and YYNGEE. The CDR3 contains 13 residues. V was clipped by 2 bases and J by 5 bases, with 8 bases between them.

This clone has only a few counts. The rearrangement links TRBV5-6 to TRBJ1-2; 7 nucleotides agree with TRBD1. Germline V gene lookup returns CDR1 SGHDT and CDR2 YYEEEE. This CDR3 comprises 14 residues. Trimming at V came to 4 bases and at J to 6 bases, leaving 9 bases not matched to a gene. Here the CDR3 reads CASSAPTGTHGYTF. CDR3 in DNA: TGTGCCAGCAGCGCGCCGACAGGGACCCATGGCTACACCTTC.

V is TRBV2 and J is TRBJ2-3; 12 nucleotides match TRBD1. J gave up 4 bases and V 8 bases, and 10 bases lay outside the gene matches. CDR3 size: 16 residues. Germline V lookup: CDR1 SNHLY, CDR2 FYNNEI. The CDR3: CASRRGTGGASDTQYF. Written as DNA, the CDR3 is TGTGCCAGCCGCCGAGGGACAGGGGGCGCGTCAGATACGCAGTATTTT.

The CDR3 nucleotides are TGCGCCAGCAGCCAAGTGGTTACTAGGGGGGGCCCGGATACGCAGTATTTT. It specifies CASSQVVTRGGPDTQYF. This chain connects TRBV4-1 to TRBJ2-3, with D possibly matching TRBD2 (7 bases). This CDR3 has 17 residues. The V end lost 1 base, the J end lost 6 bases, and 20 bases lay between the germline ends. Germline-derived CDR1 and CDR2 are MGHRA and YSYEKL.

The chain combines TRBV30 with TRBJ2-3, with D unresolved. Trimming took off 3 bases at V and 4 bases at J, with 8 bases between the two ends. The CDR3 consists of 12 residues. Germline V gene data show CDR1 as GTSNPN and CDR2 as SVGIG (reference sequence). The CDR3 bases are TGTGCCTGGAGCAGTTCCGCAGATACGCAGTATTTT. It codes for CAWSSSADTQYF.

The CDR3, as DNA: TGTGCCAGCAGCCCGACGATGGCAGGTGAGCAGTTCTTC. Encoded protein: CASSPTMAGEQFF. This chain links TRBV7-2 with TRBJ2-1, with D uncertain. This CDR3 region has 13 residues. V was shortened by 5 bases and J by 9 bases, with 14 bases between the two germline ends. Germline-derived CDR1 and CDR2 are SGHTA and FQGNSA.

The chain is built from TRBV15 and TRBJ1-4; 10 bases are shared with TRBD1. This CDR3 is 14 amino acids long. Germline V gene lookup returns CDR1 LNHNV and CDR2 YYDKDF (reference sequence). J lost 5 bases, V lost 4 bases, and 1 base had no gene match. The CDR3 loop is CATSKGQGNEKLFF. The CDR3 DNA sequence: TGTGCCACCAGCAAGGGACAGGGGAATGAAAAACTGTTTTTT. The full variable domain, in which reference TRBV15 and TRBJ1-4 provide the parts outside the CDR3, is DAMVIQNPRYQVTQFGKPVTLSCSQTLNHNVMYWYQQKSSQAPKLLFHYYDKDFNNEADTPDNFQSRRPNTSFCFLDIRSPGLGDTAMYLCATSKGQGNEKLFFGSGTQLSVL.

The rearrangement joins TRBV24-1 to TRBJ2-1, with a possible D match to TRBD1 (5 bases). This CDR3 spans 15 amino acids. Germline lookup yields CDR1 KGHDR and CDR2 SFDVKD. V lost 4 bases and J 9 bases, leaving 18 bases between the germline ends. The CDR3 sequence is CATSDPSQGNAEQFF. CDR3 coding DNA: TGTGCCACCAGTGACCCGTCCCAGGGAAATGCTGAGCAGTTCTTC.

This chain connects TRBV27 to TRBJ2-7; D is possibly TRBD1 (6 bases). CDR3 length: 14 amino acids. V was pared by 7 bases and J by 5 bases, with 18 bases between. Germline V lookup: CDR1 MNHEY, CDR2 SMNVEV (reference sequence). The DNA of the CDR3 is TGTGCCAGCATGAAAAATACAGGGATCCACGAGCAGTACTTC. This gives the protein CASMKNTGIHEQYF.

The V and J genes are TRBV2 and TRBJ2-5; perhaps TRBD2 as D (6 bases). V lost 5 bases, J lost 5 bases, and 9 bases lay in between. The CDR3 loop spans 12 amino acids. CDR1 SNHLY and CDR2 FYNNEI come from the germline V gene. The CDR3 loop is CASSLAFETQYF. The CDR3 DNA reads TGTGCCAGCAGTCTAGCGTTCGAGACCCAGTACTTC.

This chain uses TRBV18 with TRBJ1-3; a possible D gene is TRBD1 (6 bases). Germline lookup yields CDR1 KGHSH and CDR2 LQKENI. V was trimmed by 2 bases and J by 2 bases, leaving 10 bases between them. The CDR3 is made up of 15 amino acids. CDR3: CASSPSGEAGNTIYF. Here the CDR3 DNA reads TGTGCCAGCTCACCATCAGGGGAAGCTGGAAACACCATATATTTT.

The V call is TRBV19, the J call TRBJ2-6; 8 bases fit TRBD2. The CDR3 is made up of 15 amino acids. The ends lost 3 bases at V and 7 bases at J; junction bases unmatched: 5. From germline, CDR1 is LNHDA and CDR2 SQIVND (reference sequence). CDR3: CASSIGGAIANVLTF. The CDR3 nucleotides are TGTGCCAGTAGTATCGGGGGGGCGATCGCCAACGTCCTGACTTTC.

The chain links TRBV12-3 or TRBV12-4 to TRBJ1-2; tentatively, D is TRBD1 (6 bases). This CDR3 contains 11 residues. Trimming stripped 6 bases from V and 7 bases from J, with 9 bases between. The CDR3, as DNA: TGTGCCAGCAGACACAGGGCTGGCTACACCTTC. Translating it yields CASRHRAGYTF.

The chain uses TRBV11-2 and TRBJ2-7; 9 bases fit TRBD1. With 0 bases clipped from V and 2 bases from J, the junction kept 8 bases outside the gene matches. Germline CDR1 and CDR2: SGHAT and FQNNGV. There are 17 residues in the CDR3. The CDR3 loop reads CASSLEHAGTGTYEQYF. CDR3 DNA sequence: TGTGCCAGCAGCTTAGAACACGCCGGGACAGGGACCTACGAGCAGTACTTC.

The CDR3 DNA sequence: TGTGCCAGCAGTGGTCCTAGCGGGGGGGATACCTACGAGCAGTACTTC. It codes for CASSGPSGGDTYEQYF. The J gene is TRBJ2-7, the V gene TRBV28, with 12 bases matching TRBD2. The ends lost 5 bases at V and 2 bases at J; junction bases unmatched: 7. This CDR3 region has 16 residues. Germline V CDR1 and CDR2: MDHEN, SYDVKM.

The chain employs TRBV6-4 and TRBJ1-6; TRBD1 matches 10 bases. Germline V gene sequence: CDR1 MRHNA, CDR2 SNTAGT. This CDR3 spans 14 amino acids. Trimming cost V 6 bases and J 7 bases; bases outside gene matches: 3. DNA for the CDR3: TGTGCCAGCAGCCCGGGACAGGGGAATTCACCCCTCCACTTT. Translated, it gives CASSPGQGNSPLHF.